Included here is one TCR beta chain sequence, with context. This sample is part of a study of T-cell reconstitution after alpha-beta-depleted transplantation in children. CDR3 length: 15 residues. The V and J ends lost 2 bases and 3 bases, in that order; junction bases with no gene match: 6. CDR1 and CDR2 (germline): MNHEY, SVGAGI. Unique molecular identifiers were incorporated when the TCRbeta library was constructed. TCRdb re-derived calls from the PCR reads in MiXCR, one entry per CDR3 protein. The profile shows 300,000 to 350,000 distinct CDR3 sequences, 23% of them singletons. The sequence was collected from a male patient between 5 and 17 years old who had a stem cell transplant for acute lymphoblastic leukemia, so the T cells may come from the graft donor. The source was PBMCs, mostly from graft donor cells, collected 180 days after TCRalphabeta/CD19-depleted stem cell transplant. The chain couples TRBV6-5 to TRBJ2-7; 8 bases fit TRBD1. The CDR3 protein is CASSYSDRGVYEQYF. As DNA, the CDR3 is TGTGCCAGCAGTTACAGCGACAGGGGCGTCTACGAGCAGTACTTC.